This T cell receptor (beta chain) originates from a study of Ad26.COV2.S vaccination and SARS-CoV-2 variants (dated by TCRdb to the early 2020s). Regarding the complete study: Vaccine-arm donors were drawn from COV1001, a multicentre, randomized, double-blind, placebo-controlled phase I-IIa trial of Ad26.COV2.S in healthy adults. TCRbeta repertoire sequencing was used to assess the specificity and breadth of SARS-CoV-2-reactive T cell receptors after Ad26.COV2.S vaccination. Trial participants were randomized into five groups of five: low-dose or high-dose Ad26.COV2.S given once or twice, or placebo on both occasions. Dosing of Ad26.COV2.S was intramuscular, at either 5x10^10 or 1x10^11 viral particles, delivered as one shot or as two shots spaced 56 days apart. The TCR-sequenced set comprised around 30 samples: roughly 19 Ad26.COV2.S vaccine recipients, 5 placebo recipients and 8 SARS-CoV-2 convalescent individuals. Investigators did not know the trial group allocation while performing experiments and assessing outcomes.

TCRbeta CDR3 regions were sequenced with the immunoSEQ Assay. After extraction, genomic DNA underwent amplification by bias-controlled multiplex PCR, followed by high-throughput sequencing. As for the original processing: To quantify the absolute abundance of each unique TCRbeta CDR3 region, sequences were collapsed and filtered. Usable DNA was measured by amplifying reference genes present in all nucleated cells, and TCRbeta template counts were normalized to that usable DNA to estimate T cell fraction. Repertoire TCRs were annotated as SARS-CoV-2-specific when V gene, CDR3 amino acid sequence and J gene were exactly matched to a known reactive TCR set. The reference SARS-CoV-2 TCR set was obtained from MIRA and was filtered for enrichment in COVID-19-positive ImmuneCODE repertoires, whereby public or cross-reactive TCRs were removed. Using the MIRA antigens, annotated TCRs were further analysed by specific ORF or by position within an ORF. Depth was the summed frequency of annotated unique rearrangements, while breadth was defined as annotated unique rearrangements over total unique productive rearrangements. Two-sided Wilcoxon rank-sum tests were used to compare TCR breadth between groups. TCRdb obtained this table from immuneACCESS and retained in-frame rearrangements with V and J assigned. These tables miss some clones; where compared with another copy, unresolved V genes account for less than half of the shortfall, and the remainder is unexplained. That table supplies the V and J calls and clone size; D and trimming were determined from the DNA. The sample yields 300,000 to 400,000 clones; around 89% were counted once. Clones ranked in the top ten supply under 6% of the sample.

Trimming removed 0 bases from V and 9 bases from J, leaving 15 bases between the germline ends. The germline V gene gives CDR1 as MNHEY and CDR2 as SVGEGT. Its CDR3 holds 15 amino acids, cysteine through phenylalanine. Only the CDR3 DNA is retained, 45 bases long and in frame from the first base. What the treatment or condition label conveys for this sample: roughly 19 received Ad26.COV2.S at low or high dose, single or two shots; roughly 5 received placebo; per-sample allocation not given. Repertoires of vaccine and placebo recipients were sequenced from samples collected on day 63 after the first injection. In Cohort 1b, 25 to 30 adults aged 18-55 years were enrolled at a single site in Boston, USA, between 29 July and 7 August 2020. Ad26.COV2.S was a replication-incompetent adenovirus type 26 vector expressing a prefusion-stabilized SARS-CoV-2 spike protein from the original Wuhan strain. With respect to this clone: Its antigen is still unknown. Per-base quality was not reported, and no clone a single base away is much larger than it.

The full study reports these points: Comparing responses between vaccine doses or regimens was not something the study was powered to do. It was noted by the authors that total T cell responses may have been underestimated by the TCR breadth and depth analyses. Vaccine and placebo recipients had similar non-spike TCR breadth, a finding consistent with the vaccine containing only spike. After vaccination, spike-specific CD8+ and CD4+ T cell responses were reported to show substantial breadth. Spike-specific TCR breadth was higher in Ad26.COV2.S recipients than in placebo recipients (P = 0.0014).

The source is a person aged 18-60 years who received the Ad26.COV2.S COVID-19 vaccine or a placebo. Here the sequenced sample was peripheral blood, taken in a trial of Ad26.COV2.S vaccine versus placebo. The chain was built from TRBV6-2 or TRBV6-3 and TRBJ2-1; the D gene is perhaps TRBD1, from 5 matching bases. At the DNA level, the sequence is TGTGCCAGCAGTTACTCTTTCCAGGGCCATGGTGAGCAGTTCTTC. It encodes CASSYSFQGHGEQFF.